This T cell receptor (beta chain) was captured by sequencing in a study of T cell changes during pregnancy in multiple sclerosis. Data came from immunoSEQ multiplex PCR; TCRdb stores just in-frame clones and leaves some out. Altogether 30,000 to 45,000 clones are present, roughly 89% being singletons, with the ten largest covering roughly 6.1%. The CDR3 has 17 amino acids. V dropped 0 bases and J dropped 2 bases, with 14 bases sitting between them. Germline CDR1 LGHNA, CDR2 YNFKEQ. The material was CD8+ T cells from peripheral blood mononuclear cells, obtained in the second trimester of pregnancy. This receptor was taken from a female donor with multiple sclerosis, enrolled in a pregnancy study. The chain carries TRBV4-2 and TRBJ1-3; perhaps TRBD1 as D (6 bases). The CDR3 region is CASSQEPIGGPGNTIYF. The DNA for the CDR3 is TGTGCCAGCAGCCAAGAGCCGATCGGGGGGCCTGGAAACACCATATATTTT.